This TCR beta chain was sequenced for a study of OX40 agonist ivuxolimab in advanced cancers. The method was immunoSEQ multiplex PCR; TCRdb's version includes in-frame clones alone and lacks a portion of them. This table has roughly 88,000 clones, about 90% appearing once. The ends were cut back, 4 bases at V and 6 bases at J, with 13 bases in the middle. CDR1 and CDR2 from the germline V gene are SGHRS and YFSETQ. The CDR3 runs to 13 residues. The rearrangement links TRBV5-1 to TRBJ1-1, with D possibly TRBD1 on 5 matching bases. The sequences come from CD4+ or CD8+ T cells sorted from blood, collected in a trial of the OX40 agonist ivuxolimab. The sequence derives from an adult with an advanced solid tumor such as melanoma, head and neck, liver or kidney cancer. The CDR3 DNA sequence: TGCGCCAGCAGCCCGCCGTGGGGGTCTGAAGCTTTCTTT. It encodes CASSPPWGSEAFF.